This TCR beta chain was sequenced for a study of T cell changes during pregnancy in multiple sclerosis. The data were produced by immunoSEQ multiplex PCR, yet TCRdb's version contains in-frame clones alone and is incomplete. This sample has roughly 49,000 clones, with about nine tenths found just once. This CDR3 is built from 14 residues. CDR1 is KGHSH and CDR2 is LQKENI in the germline V gene. The V and J ends lost 3 bases and 4 bases respectively, with 12 bases between them. The sequence derives from a female donor with multiple sclerosis, enrolled in a pregnancy study. This chain links TRBV18 with TRBJ1-1; tentatively, D is TRBD1 (6 bases). The sequencing here drew on CD4+ T cells from peripheral blood mononuclear cells, taken in the second trimester of pregnancy. The CDR3 bases are TGTGCCAGCTCACCTACAGGGAGGGGCACTGAAGCTTTCTTT. This codes for CASSPTGRGTEAFF.